Here is one TCR beta chain with its context. The antigen is undetermined. This specimen comes from a study of Ad26.COV2.S vaccination and SARS-CoV-2 variants. Study overall: Donor was one of the participants in the Ad26.COV2.S arm of the COV1001 trial. Points from the study as a whole: Vaccinees showed greater spike-specific TCR breadth than placebo recipients. Reported post-vaccination CD8+ and CD4+ T cell responses to spike showed substantial breadth. Estimates derived from TCR breadth and depth analyses may have underestimated total T cell responses.

The treatment is: roughly 19 received Ad26.COV2.S at low or high dose, single or two shots; roughly five received placebo; per-sample allocation not given. Samples were taken on day 63 after the first vaccine or placebo injection. This table comes from immunoSEQ multiplex PCR, and its TCRdb copy is limited to in-frame clones, with some not included. The repertoire holds approximately 240,000 clones, with roughly 88% as singletons. V shed 1 base and J shed 2 bases, with 8 bases lying between them. CDR3 length: 14 amino acids. The germline V gene encodes CDR1 MDHEN and CDR2 SYDVKM. Material: peripheral blood, obtained in a trial of Ad26.COV2.S vaccine versus placebo. This sequence was found in a person between 18 and 59 years old who received the Ad26.COV2.S COVID-19 vaccine or a placebo. J is TRBJ1-1 and V is TRBV28; unclear D gene. The chain's CDR3 is CASSLSGPNTEAFF. The CDR3 DNA follows: TGTGCCAGCAGTTTATCGGGCCCTAACACTGAAGCTTTCTTT.